The 12 T cell receptor beta chains reported below all come from one sample, sequenced in a study of T cell changes during pregnancy in multiple sclerosis. This table comes from immunoSEQ multiplex PCR, and its TCRdb copy is limited to in-frame clones, with some not included. The table includes around 57,000 clones, approximately 92% detected once. Sequencing was performed on CD4+ T cells from peripheral blood mononuclear cells, taken in the third trimester of pregnancy. The receptors originated from a female donor with multiple sclerosis, enrolled in a pregnancy study.

The gene calls are TRBV18 and TRBJ2-7; D is unclear. CDR3 length: 13 residues. V shed 0 bases and J shed 3 bases, with 6 bases lying between them. Germline V gene sequence: CDR1 KGHSH, CDR2 LQKENI. CDR3 loop: CASSPPGSYEQYF. In DNA form, the CDR3 reads TGTGCCAGCTCACCACCGGGCAGCTACGAGCAGTACTTC.

J is TRBJ1-5 and V is TRBV11-2, with a weak D call TRBD1 (6 bases). Germline CDR1 and CDR2: SGHAT and FQNNGV. The V gene lost 2 bases and the J gene lost 6 bases, with 8 bases spanning the gap. The CDR3 contains 13 residues. The CDR3 loop reads CASSLSRGQPQHF. DNA of the CDR3: TGTGCCAGCAGCTTAAGCAGGGGTCAGCCCCAGCATTTT.

This clone was observed a handful of times. The V gene is TRBV27, the J gene TRBJ1-6, with unresolved D. Germline V gene lookup returns CDR1 MNHEY and CDR2 SMNVEV (reference sequence). The V end lost 4 bases, the J end lost 6 bases, and 13 bases lay between the germline ends. This CDR3 is built from 15 residues. The CDR3 DNA reads TGTGCCAGCAGTTGGAGAGGGCAGGTTAATTCACCCCTCCACTTT. This translates into CASSWRGQVNSPLHF.

The rearrangement uses TRBV30 and TRBJ1-6, with D hard to call. Germline values: CDR1 GTSNPN, CDR2 SVGIG (reference sequence). CDR3 size: 16 residues. V lost 2 bases and J lost 7, with 18 bases in between. The CDR3 DNA follows: TGTGCCTGGAGTCCCTCCAGGCGTAGGCTGAATTCACCCCTCCACTTT. Protein product: CAWSPSRRRLNSPLHF.

Only one count was recorded for this clone. The chain is built from TRBV9 and TRBJ1-2, with 7 bases aligning to TRBD1. Unmatched junction bases numbered 7, after V lost 2 bases and J lost 0 bases. CDR1 is SGDLS and CDR2 is YYNGEE in the germline V gene. The CDR3 is 16 amino acids. The DNA of the CDR3 is TGTGCCAGCAGCGTCACAGGACAGGCCTCTAACTATGGCTACACCTTC. Protein sequence: CASSVTGQASNYGYTF. The whole variable domain, filled in from reference TRBV9 and TRBJ1-2, reads DSGVTQTPKHLITATGQRVTLRCSPRSGDLSVYWYQQSLDQGLQFLIQYYNGEERAKGNILERFSAQQFPDLHSELNLSSLELGDSALYFCASSVTGQASNYGYTFGSGTRLTVV.

V usage is TRBV6-1 and J usage is TRBJ1-1; tentative D call: TRBD1 (5 bases). The V gene's germline CDR1 is MNHNS and CDR2 SASEGT. CDR3 size: 13 residues. V was shortened by 10 bases and J by 4 bases, with 16 bases between the two germline ends. CDR3 nucleotide sequence: TGTGCCACACGCGGTGGGGGGTTCACTGAAGCTTTCTTT. This gives the protein CATRGGGFTEAFF.

The chain couples TRBV7-8 to TRBJ1-4; TRBD1 matches 8 bases. Trimming cost V 3 bases and J 7 bases; bases outside gene matches: 4. The CDR3 has 14 residues. Germline CDR1 is SGHVS and CDR2 is FQNEAQ. CDR3 residues: CASSLTGAGEKLFF. As DNA, the CDR3 is TGTGCCAGCAGCTTGACAGGGGCTGGTGAAAAACTGTTTTTT.

This clone appeared a single time. The chain has TRBV6-5 and TRBJ1-2; the D gene is possibly TRBD1 (6 bases). Germline-derived CDR1 and CDR2 are MNHEY and SVGAGI. The CDR3 consists of 13 residues. The V end lost 5 bases, the J end lost 8 bases, and 15 bases lay between the germline ends. DNA for the CDR3: TGTGCCAGCAGTACCGGTGGGGGCGAAGGCTACACCTTC. Amino acid sequence: CASSTGGGEGYTF.

The J gene is TRBJ2-4, the V gene TRBV6-5; 8 nucleotides align to TRBD2. V gave up 4 bases and J gave up 8 bases; unmatched junction bases: 10. Germline CDR1 is MNHEY and CDR2 is SVGAGI. CDR3 size: 15 residues. CDR3: CASSSDGRAGDIQYF. CDR3 nucleotides: TGTGCCAGCAGTTCAGACGGGAGGGCCGGGGACATTCAGTACTTC.

This clone was observed a handful of times. The V and J genes are TRBV7-2 and TRBJ2-7; weak D call: TRBD2 (6 bases). This CDR3 spans 15 amino acids. Trimming stripped 1 base from V and 2 bases from J, with 12 bases between. Per germline, CDR1 SGHTA and CDR2 FQGNSA. CDR3 loop: CASSLEGGVTYEQYF. The CDR3 DNA sequence: TGTGCCAGCAGCTTAGAGGGCGGGGTTACCTACGAGCAGTACTTC.

The gene calls are TRBV4-2 and TRBJ2-1; 9 nucleotides match TRBD2. Germline CDR1 is LGHNA and CDR2 is YNFKEQ. V lost 0 bases to trimming and J lost 6 bases; unmatched junction nucleotides: 9. This CDR3 is 17 amino acids long. The CDR3 DNA follows: TGTGCCAGCAGCCAAGATCGGGGCGGGAGGGCCGGCAATGAGCAGTTCTTC. Residues: CASSQDRGGRAGNEQFF.

The chain employs TRBV27 and TRBJ2-2, with D tentatively TRBD1 (5 bases). V shed 6 bases and J shed 4 bases, with 18 bases lying between them. Germline lookup yields CDR1 MNHEY and CDR2 SMNVEV (reference sequence). This CDR3 has 16 residues. The CDR3 sequence: CASSRLQTVITGELFF. The CDR3 DNA is TGTGCCAGCAGCCGTCTCCAGACAGTGATCACCGGGGAGCTGTTTTTT.